Listed below are T cell receptor beta chains from one sample, sequenced in a study of cytomegalovirus exposure and HLA in healthy donors. TCRdb's copy holds only in-frame clones and misses some; the assay was immunoSEQ multiplex PCR. Of 350,000 or so clones listed, about nine tenths are singletons. The specimen sequenced was PBMCs. These receptors were obtained from a woman aged 18-35 years in good health and CMV-seronegative. The CDR3 runs from the conserved cysteine through the conserved F or W. The order of the fields is J gene, V gene, D gene, clone size, CDR3 DNA, CDR3 protein. D genes are given only for firm matches. Clone size is shown for a subset of rows, as once, few, many or a class of expanded clone.

TRBJ2-3 | TRBV19 | - | - | TGTGCCAGTAAGAACAGAATGTCGGCAGATACGCAGTATTTT | CASKNRMSADTQYF
TRBJ2-1 | TRBV11-1 | - | - | TGTGCCAGCAGCTGGGGGGAGGGGGATGAGCAGTTCTTC | CASSWGEGDEQFF
TRBJ2-3 | TRBV15 | TRBD1 | - | TGTGCCACAAGACAGACAGGGAGCACAGATACGCAGTATTTT | CATRQTGSTDTQYF
TRBJ2-3 | TRBV5-6 | TRBD2 | once | TGTGCCAGCAGCTTGGCGGGAGCGGGATTGGATACGCAGTATTTT | CASSLAGAGLDTQYF
TRBJ2-1 | TRBV23-1 | TRBD2 | - | TGCGCCAGCAGTCAGAAGGCGGGACTAGCGTACAATGAGCAGTTCTTC | CASSQKAGLAYNEQFF
TRBJ1-1 | TRBV5-1 | - | - | TGCGCCAGCAGCCTCTCAGGGAAACACACTGAAGCTTTCTTT | CASSLSGKHTEAFF
TRBJ1-1 | TRBV18 | TRBD1 | - | TGTGCCAGCTCCGGACAGGGCAACACTGAAGCTTTCTTT | CASSGQGNTEAFF
TRBJ2-1 | TRBV10-3 | TRBD2 | - | TGTGCCATCAGGGATAGCGGGAGCGACTACAATGAGCAGTTCTTC | CAIRDSGSDYNEQFF
TRBJ2-1 | TRBV9 | - | - | TGTGCCAGCAGTGCCGGGACTCGCGGCTTTGGTGAGCAGTTCTTC | CASSAGTRGFGEQFF
TRBJ1-1 | TRBV9 | - | - | TGTGCCAGCAGCTCTTACCGAGGGCCGGACACTGAAGCTTTCTTT | CASSSYRGPDTEAFF